This entry lists 27 T cell receptor beta chains sequenced from one sample in a study of blood T cell repertoires in COVID-19. Repertoires were generated with immunoSEQ multiplex PCR, while TCRdb's copy carries only in-frame clones and drops some. This table has roughly 410,000 clones, about nine tenths appearing once. The sample was peripheral blood. The receptor set was obtained from a woman aged 40 to 55 with COVID-19, enrolled during active disease.

The V call is TRBV2, the J call TRBJ1-2; D ambiguous. Germline assignment: CDR1 SNHLY and CDR2 FYNNEI. The CDR3 length is 17 residues. The germline V and J ends were trimmed by 2 bases and 0 bases, with 16 bases remaining between them. Written as DNA, the CDR3 is TGTGCCAGCAGTGAATATGGAACAGCTTCTACTAACTATGGCTACACCTTC. Encoded protein: CASSEYGTASTNYGYTF.

The count of this clone is one. The chain carries TRBV9 and TRBJ1-2; perhaps TRBD1 as D (6 bases). The germline V gene has CDR1 SGDLS and CDR2 YYNGEE. CDR3 length equals 18 residues. Between the trimmed V and J ends, which lost 5 bases and 6 bases, there was a span of 29 bases. The CDR3 coding sequence is TGTGCCAGCAGTGATGATATCCGGACAGCTAACCGACAACATGGCTACACCTTC. Its protein product is CASSDDIRTANRQHGYTF.

J is TRBJ1-2 and V is TRBV12-3 or TRBV12-4; the D is unclear. This CDR3 region has 12 residues. V was pared by 6 bases and J by 5 bases, with 10 bases between. The CDR3 region is CASRHLRYGYTF. The CDR3 DNA reads TGTGCCAGCAGGCACCTGCGGTATGGCTACACCTTC.

The chain couples TRBV19 to TRBJ2-7, with D perhaps matching TRBD1 (7 bases). CDR1 and CDR2 from the germline V gene are LNHDA and SQIVND (reference sequence). Trimming cost V 5 bases and J 0 bases, with 14 bases left between them. There are 15 residues in the CDR3. CDR3 residues: CASSWGDSSSYEQYF. In DNA form, the CDR3 reads TGTGCCAGTAGTTGGGGGGACAGCAGCTCCTACGAGCAGTACTTC.

The rearrangement joins TRBV10-1 to TRBJ2-2, with TRBD2 matching over 12 bases. The V and J ends lost 2 bases and 7 bases, in that order; junction bases with no gene match: 14. Germline V gene data show CDR1 as WNHNN and CDR2 as SYGVQD (reference sequence). The CDR3 length is 19 residues. The CDR3: CASSEPQASGRAWNGELFF. CDR3 DNA: TGCGCCAGCAGTGAGCCCCAAGCTAGCGGGAGGGCCTGGAACGGGGAGCTGTTTTTT.

The chain joins TRBV5-1 to TRBJ1-5, with TRBD1 identical over 7 bases. CDR1 SGHRS and CDR2 YFSETQ come from the germline V gene. There are 16 residues in the CDR3. With V trimmed by 4 bases and J by 0 bases, 7 bases remained unmatched. The CDR3 DNA sequence: TGCGCCAGCAGCCCGGCGGCAGGGGGTAGCAATCAGCCCCAGCATTTT. As protein: CASSPAAGGSNQPQHF.

This chain links TRBV10-3 with TRBJ1-6; D is undetermined. CDR1 is ENHRY and CDR2 is SYGVKD in the germline V gene. There are 15 residues in the CDR3. The V and J ends lost 5 bases and 0 bases respectively, with 8 bases between them. The CDR3: CAISRKSSYNSPLHF. The CDR3 coding sequence is TGTGCCATCAGTCGCAAGAGCTCCTATAATTCACCCCTCCACTTT.

V gene TRBV29-1 combines with J gene TRBJ2-7, with a weak D call TRBD2 (6 bases). The germline V gene encodes CDR1 SQVTM and CDR2 ANQGSEA. CDR3 length: 12 amino acids. Trimming removed 6 bases from V and 4 bases from J, with 13 bases in between. This chain's CDR3 is CSVTPRGYEQYF. CDR3 bases: TGCAGCGTCACCCCGCGGGGTTACGAGCAGTACTTC.

The chain joins TRBV4-3 to TRBJ1-6; D remains ambiguous. Germline V lookup: CDR1 LGHNA, CDR2 YSLEER. The CDR3 totals 16 residues. Trimming removed 0 bases from V and 8 bases from J, with 14 bases in between. The CDR3 loop is CASSQDSYGRDSPLHF. The CDR3 DNA reads as TGCGCCAGCAGCCAAGATTCTTACGGGCGGGATTCACCCCTCCACTTT.

V usage is TRBV4-1 and J usage is TRBJ2-3; TRBD2 aligns across 12 bases. J was trimmed by 2 bases and V by 4 bases; bases with no gene match: 4. The CDR3 covers 16 residues. Germline V gene data show CDR1 as MGHRA and CDR2 as YSYEKL. CDR3 nucleotides: TGCGCCAGCAGCCTCGGACTAGCGGGGCACACAGATACGCAGTATTTT. This sequence encodes CASSLGLAGHTDTQYF.

This sequence joins TRBV29-1 and TRBJ1-2; 8 bases are shared with TRBD1. The ends lost 7 bases at V and 6 bases at J; junction bases unmatched: 7. The length of the CDR3 is 12 residues. The germline CDR1 and CDR2 sequences are SQVTM and ANQGSEA. As DNA, the CDR3 is TGCAGCGGATACGGGACAGGCCATGGCTACACCTTC. Protein sequence: CSGYGTGHGYTF.

The CDR3 region is CASSFRGKVSYNEQFF. CDR3 coding DNA: TGTGCCAGCAGCTTTCGGGGAAAGGTTTCCTACAATGAGCAGTTCTTC. This chain joins TRBV5-8 and TRBJ2-1; tentative D call: TRBD2 (5 bases). V shed 2 bases and J shed 1 base, with 13 bases lying between them. This CDR3 contains 16 residues. Germline V gives CDR1 SGHTS, CDR2 YDEGEE.

The V gene is TRBV6-2 or TRBV6-3, the J gene TRBJ1-5, with TRBD1 matching 11 bases. There are 13 residues in the CDR3. After removal of 5 bases from V and 6 bases from J, the junction contained 0 bases not matched to a gene. Germline V CDR1 and CDR2: MNHEY, SVGEGT. CDR3 region: CASSGTGGQPQHF. CDR3 sequence (DNA): TGTGCCAGCAGTGGGACAGGGGGTCAGCCCCAGCATTTT.

The chain couples TRBV5-1 to TRBJ2-1, with no clear D. The CDR3 has 13 amino acids. V lost 4 bases and J 3 bases, leaving 8 bases between the germline ends. Germline values: CDR1 SGHRS, CDR2 YFSETQ. Here the CDR3 reads CASSRPDYNEQFF. CDR3 nucleotide sequence: TGCGCCAGCAGCCGCCCAGACTACAATGAGCAGTTCTTC.

V gene TRBV7-2 combines with J gene TRBJ2-4; 9 nucleotides agree with TRBD1. V trimming: 5 bases; J trimming: 6 bases; junction bases outside the gene matches: 2. The CDR3 runs to 13 residues. Germline CDR1 SGHTA, CDR2 FQGNSA. The CDR3 DNA is TGTGCCAGCAGCGGACAGGGGAGAAACATTCAGTACTTC. It is translated as CASSGQGRNIQYF.

This sequence joins TRBV6-5 and TRBJ1-1; D is perhaps TRBD1 (5 bases). The CDR3 runs 12 residues. The germline V and J ends were trimmed by 5 bases and 14 bases, with 18 bases remaining between them. Germline CDR1 and CDR2: MNHEY and SVGAGI. The CDR3 loop is CASSLNGAFFFF. The CDR3 DNA sequence: TGTGCCAGCAGTCTCAATGGGGCCTTTTTCTTCTTT.

J is TRBJ2-4 and V is TRBV7-9; possibly TRBD2 for D (7 bases). The CDR3 loop spans 16 amino acids. Per the germline V gene, CDR1 is SEHNR and CDR2 is FQNEAQ (reference sequence). V was pared by 1 base and J by 9 bases, with 19 bases between. CDR3 bases: TGTGCCAGCAGCTTAGAAGGGGGGAGGGCTAAGGCCATTCAGTACTTC. Amino acids: CASSLEGGRAKAIQYF.

J is TRBJ2-3 and V is TRBV12-5; the D is unclear. V was trimmed by 2 bases and J by 2 bases, leaving 11 bases between them. The CDR3 sequence is 15 residues long. The V gene's germline CDR1 is LGHNT and CDR2 FRNRAP. The CDR3 sequence is CASGLRLPLTDTQYF. DNA for the CDR3: TGTGCTAGTGGTTTGCGACTCCCTCTCACAGATACGCAGTATTTT.

In its sample, this clone was seen once. V usage is TRBV28 and J usage is TRBJ1-2, with TRBD1 matching over 11 bases. This CDR3 is built from 16 residues. With V trimmed by 5 bases and J by 4 bases, 9 bases remained unmatched. CDR1 is MDHEN, CDR2 SYDVKM, per germline. CDR3 residues: CASSKNPGTGGYGYTF. For the CDR3, the DNA is TGTGCCAGCAGTAAGAATCCCGGGACAGGGGGCTATGGCTACACCTTC.

V gene TRBV7-9 combines with J gene TRBJ1-1; D gene ambiguous. CDR1 and CDR2 (germline): SEHNR, FQNEAQ (reference sequence). This CDR3 contains 11 residues. V lost 4 bases and J 7 bases, leaving 7 bases between the germline ends. The CDR3 DNA sequence: TGTGCCAGCAGCTCGCAGCGTGAAGCTTTCTTT. It translates to CASSSQREAFF.

V and J are TRBV6-1 and TRBJ2-3, with a weak D call TRBD2 (5 bases). Trimming stripped 1 base from V and 2 bases from J, with 10 bases between. The germline V gene has CDR1 MNHNS and CDR2 SASEGT. There are 15 residues in the CDR3. CDR3 loop: CASSEVGGLTDTQYF. The CDR3, as DNA: TGTGCCAGCAGTGAAGTCGGCGGACTCACAGATACGCAGTATTTT.

The rearrangement joins TRBV7-2 to TRBJ2-1, with D possibly matching TRBD2 (5 bases). In germline, CDR1 is SGHTA, CDR2 FQGNSA. Trimming pared 4 bases from V and 3 bases from J, leaving 16 bases between. The length of the CDR3 is 16 residues. The CDR3, as DNA: TGTGCCAGCAGCTCCTTCAGAGGAGGAGTCTACAATGAGCAGTTCTTC. It translates to CASSSFRGGVYNEQFF.

The CDR3 region has the DNA TGTGCCAGCAGCCAGGACAGGCGGTCTCCTAACTATGGCTACACCTTC. Protein sequence: CASSQDRRSPNYGYTF. The chain uses TRBV7-2 and TRBJ1-2; the match to TRBD1 covers 7 bases. With V trimmed by 5 bases and J by 0 bases, 9 bases remained unmatched. Germline V gene sequence: CDR1 SGHTA, CDR2 FQGNSA. The CDR3 loop spans 16 amino acids. The full variable domain, completed using reference TRBV7-2 and TRBJ1-2, is GAGVSQSPSNKVTEKGKDVELRCDPISGHTALYWYRQSLGQGLEFLIYFQGNSAPDKSGLPSDRFSAERTGGSVSTLTIQRTQQEDSAVYLCASSQDRRSPNYGYTFGSGTRLTVV.

The chain links TRBV2 to TRBJ1-4; D is ambiguous. V was trimmed by 7 bases and J by 8 bases, leaving 17 bases between them. CDR1 is SNHLY and CDR2 is FYNNEI in the germline V gene. There are 14 residues in the CDR3. The chain's CDR3 is CASTKGLKGEKLFF. DNA of the CDR3: TGTGCCAGCACTAAAGGACTCAAGGGAGAAAAACTGTTTTTT.

This clone was observed once. The chain is built from TRBV19 and TRBJ1-3; D remains ambiguous. This CDR3 has 16 amino acids. Trimming removed 5 bases at V and 1 base at J, with 15 bases between. The germline CDR1 and CDR2 sequences are LNHDA and SQIVND (reference sequence). The CDR3 loop reads CASSPSRSGSGNTIYF. The CDR3 DNA reads as TGTGCCAGTAGTCCCAGCAGGAGCGGTTCTGGAAACACCATATATTTT. Complete variable domain (other parts from reference TRBV19 and TRBJ1-3): DGGITQSPKYLFRKEGQNVTLSCEQNLNHDAMYWYRQDPGQGLRLIYYSQIVNDFQKGDIAEGYSVSREKKESFPLTVTSAQKNPTAFYLCASSPSRSGSGNTIYFGEGSWLTVV.

The chain links TRBV28 to TRBJ1-1, with TRBD1 matching over 9 bases. V lost 6 bases to trimming and J lost 5 bases; unmatched junction nucleotides: 4. Looked up from germline, CDR1 is MDHEN and CDR2 is SYDVKM. The CDR3 extends over 13 amino acids. The CDR3 region has the DNA TGTGCCAGCAGCCGCGGACAGGGGACTGAAGCTTTCTTT. Protein: CASSRGQGTEAFF. Supplemented by reference TRBV28 and TRBJ1-1, the full variable domain reads DVKVTQSSRYLVKRTGEKVFLECVQDMDHENMFWYRQDPGLGLRLIYFSYDVKMKEKGDIPEGYSVSREKKERFSLILESASTNQTSMYLCASSRGQGTEAFFGQGTRLTVV.

The gene calls are TRBV28 and TRBJ1-5; TRBD1 agrees at 8 bases. CDR3 length equals 16 residues. The V segment lost 6 bases and the J segment 6 bases; nucleotides outside the gene matches: 13. Per germline, CDR1 MDHEN and CDR2 SYDVKM. The CDR3 here is CASRLPLTGGGQPQHF. CDR3 DNA: TGTGCCAGCAGGTTACCCCTAACAGGGGGAGGTCAGCCCCAGCATTTT.